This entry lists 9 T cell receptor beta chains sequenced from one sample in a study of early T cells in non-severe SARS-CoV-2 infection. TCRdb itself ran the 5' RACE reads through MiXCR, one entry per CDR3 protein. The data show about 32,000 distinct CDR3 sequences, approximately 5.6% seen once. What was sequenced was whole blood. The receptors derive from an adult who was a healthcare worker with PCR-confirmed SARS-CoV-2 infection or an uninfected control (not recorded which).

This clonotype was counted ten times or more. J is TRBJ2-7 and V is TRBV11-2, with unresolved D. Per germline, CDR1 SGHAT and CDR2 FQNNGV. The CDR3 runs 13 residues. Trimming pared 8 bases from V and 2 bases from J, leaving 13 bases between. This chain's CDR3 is CASGVGSTYEQYF. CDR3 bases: TGTGCCAGCGGGGTGGGATCAACCTACGAGCAGTACTTC.

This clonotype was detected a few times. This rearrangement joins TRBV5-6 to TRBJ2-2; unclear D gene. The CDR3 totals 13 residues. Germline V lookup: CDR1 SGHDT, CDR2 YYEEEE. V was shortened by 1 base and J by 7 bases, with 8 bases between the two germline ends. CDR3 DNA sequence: TGTGCCAGCAGCTTGATTTTTGACGGGGAGCTGTTTTTT. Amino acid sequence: CASSLIFDGELFF.

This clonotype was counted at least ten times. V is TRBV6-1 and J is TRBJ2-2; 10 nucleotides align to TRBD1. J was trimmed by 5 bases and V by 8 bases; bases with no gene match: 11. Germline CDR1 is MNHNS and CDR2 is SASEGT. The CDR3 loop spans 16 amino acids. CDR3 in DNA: TGTGCCAGCGCACTAGGGACAGGGGTTAGAACCGGGGAGCTGTTTTTT. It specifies CASALGTGVRTGELFF.

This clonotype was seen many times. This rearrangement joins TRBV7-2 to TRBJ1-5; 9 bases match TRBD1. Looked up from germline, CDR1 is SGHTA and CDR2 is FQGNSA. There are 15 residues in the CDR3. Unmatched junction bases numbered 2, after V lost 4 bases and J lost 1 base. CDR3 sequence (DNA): TGTGCCAGCAGCTCCGGGACAGGGAGCAATCAGCCCCAGCATTTT. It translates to CASSSGTGSNQPQHF.

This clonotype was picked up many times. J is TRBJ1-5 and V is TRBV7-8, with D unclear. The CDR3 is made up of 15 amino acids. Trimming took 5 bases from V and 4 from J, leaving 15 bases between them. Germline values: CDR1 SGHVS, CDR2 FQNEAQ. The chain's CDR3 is CASSTTRIGNQPQHF. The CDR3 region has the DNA TGTGCCAGCAGCACTACCAGGATAGGAAATCAGCCCCAGCATTTT.

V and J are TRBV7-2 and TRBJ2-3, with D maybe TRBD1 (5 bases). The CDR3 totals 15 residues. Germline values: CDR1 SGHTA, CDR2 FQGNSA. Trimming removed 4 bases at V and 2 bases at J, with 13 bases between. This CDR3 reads CASSSQTVYTDTQYF. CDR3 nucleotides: TGTGCCAGCAGCTCGCAGACAGTATACACAGATACGCAGTATTTT.

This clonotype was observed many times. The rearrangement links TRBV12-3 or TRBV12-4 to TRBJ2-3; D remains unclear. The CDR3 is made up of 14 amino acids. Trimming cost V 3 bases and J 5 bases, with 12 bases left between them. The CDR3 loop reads CASSFPGLRDTQYF. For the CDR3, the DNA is TGTGCCAGCAGTTTCCCTGGTTTGAGAGATACGCAGTATTTT.

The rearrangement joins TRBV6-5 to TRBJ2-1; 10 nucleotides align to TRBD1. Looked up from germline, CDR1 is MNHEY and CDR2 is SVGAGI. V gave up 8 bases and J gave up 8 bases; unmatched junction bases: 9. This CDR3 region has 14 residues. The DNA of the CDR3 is TGTGCCAGCGGGCCAGGGACAGGGGTCTATGAGCAGTTCTTC. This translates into CASGPGTGVYEQFF.

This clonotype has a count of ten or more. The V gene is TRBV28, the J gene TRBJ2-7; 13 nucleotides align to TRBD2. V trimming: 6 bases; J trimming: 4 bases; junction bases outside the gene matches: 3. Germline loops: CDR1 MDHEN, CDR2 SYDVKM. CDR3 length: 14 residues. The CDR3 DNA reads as TGTGCCAGCAGACCGGGACTAGCGGGGTACGAGCAGTACTTC. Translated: CASRPGLAGYEQYF.